This T cell receptor beta chain was documented in a study of T cells in Graves' hyperthyroidism and ophthalmopathy. Study conclusions and caveats: Before onset, ophthalmopathy was predicted by the model a median around 6 months earlier.

As concerns this clonotype: Its antigen is not known.

The investigators amplified TCR beta CDR3 regions from RNA transcripts. A first-round RT-PCR of the TCR CDR3 used the HTBI primer set. TCRdb fed the multiplex PCR reads into MiXCR, producing one record per CDR3 protein. This sample has about 260,000 distinct CDR3 sequences, with about a sixth found just once. CDR1 and CDR2 from the germline V gene are ENHRY and SYGVKD. The CDR3 totals 13 residues. Trimming cost V 9 bases and J 4 bases, with 12 bases left between them. The receptor was derived from a woman under 30 with Graves' ophthalmopathy. This chain joins TRBV10-3 and TRBJ1-4; D possibly corresponds to TRBD1 (6 bases). The sample was blood. The CDR3 region has the DNA TGTGCCATACGGACAGAATTTAATGAAAAACTGTTTTTT. Protein sequence: CAIRTEFNEKLFF.